One and the same sample provided the 32 T cell receptor beta chains below, sequenced in a study of T cell repertoires in cytomegalovirus infection. TCRdb ran MiXCR on the reads and lists one entry per CDR3 protein. This table has just under 550,000 distinct CDR3 sequences, 26% appearing once. The specimen sequenced was PBMCs. The receptor source for this set is a human donor in good health (CMV status not recorded). Some clones in this sample may be carry-over from other donors' samples.

There are a few counts of this clonotype. J is TRBJ1-1 and V is TRBV6-1; D is unclear. Germline assignment: CDR1 MNHNS and CDR2 SASEGT. This CDR3 is built from 14 residues. Between the trimmed V and J ends, which lost 6 bases and 9 bases, there was a span of 20 bases. The chain's CDR3 is CASRDGLVGFQAFF. Written as DNA, the CDR3 is TGTGCCAGCAGAGACGGGCTCGTTGGATTTCAAGCTTTCTTT.

CDR3 protein: CASNLGGDSETQYF. The CDR3 DNA reads as TGTGCCAGCAATCTGGGGGGGGATTCCGAGACCCAGTACTTC. The rearrangement links TRBV7-2 to TRBJ2-5; 7 nucleotides align to TRBD2. Trimming at V came to 7 bases and at J to 5 bases, leaving 10 bases not matched to a gene. Per germline, CDR1 SGHTA and CDR2 FQGNSA. The length of the CDR3 is 14 residues.

This clonotype was recorded at least ten times. The chain employs TRBV7-2 and TRBJ2-3; TRBD1 is a possible D gene (6 bases). Germline values: CDR1 SGHTA, CDR2 FQGNSA. The V gene lost 5 bases and the J gene lost 7 bases, with 16 bases spanning the gap. This CDR3 is built from 14 residues. DNA for the CDR3: TGTGCCAGCAGCCTAAACAGGGTTACGCATACGCAGTATTTT. This translates into CASSLNRVTHTQYF.

The V call is TRBV9, the J call TRBJ2-1; the match to TRBD2 covers 10 bases. Germline V gives CDR1 SGDLS, CDR2 YYNGEE. This CDR3 comprises 15 residues. After removal of 3 bases from V and 8 bases from J, the junction contained 8 bases not matched to a gene. The chain's CDR3 is CASSDSGRASDEQFF. Written as DNA, the CDR3 is TGTGCCAGCAGCGACAGCGGGAGGGCCTCTGATGAGCAGTTCTTC.

This clonotype was recorded many times. The gene calls are TRBV28 and TRBJ1-1, with 10 bases that match TRBD1. Per the germline V gene, CDR1 is MDHEN and CDR2 is SYDVKM. The length of the CDR3 is 14 residues. Unmatched junction bases numbered 5, after V lost 5 bases and J lost 5 bases. The CDR3 nucleotides read TGTGCCAGCAGTATGGACAGGGGGAGTACTGAAGCTTTCTTT. Its protein product is CASSMDRGSTEAFF.

This clonotype occurred many times. The J gene is TRBJ1-3, the V gene TRBV15, with D tentatively TRBD1 (6 bases). The CDR3 runs 16 residues. CDR1 and CDR2 from the germline V gene are LNHNV and YYDKDF (reference sequence). Trimming cost V 5 bases and J 2 bases, with 16 bases left between them. CDR3 in amino acids: CATSSQPGEPGNTIYF. In DNA, the CDR3 is TGTGCCACCAGCTCCCAGCCAGGGGAACCTGGAAACACCATATATTTT.

V usage is TRBV19 and J usage is TRBJ2-1; a weak D match, TRBD2 (5 bases). Germline values: CDR1 LNHDA, CDR2 SQIVND (reference sequence). V lost 5 bases to trimming and J lost 3 bases, with 14 bases between them. CDR3 length: 15 amino acids. DNA of the CDR3: TGTGCCAGTAGTGGTCAAGCGGCGGGCTACAATGAGCAGTTCTTC. The encoded protein is CASSGQAAGYNEQFF. Variable domain in full (rest from reference TRBV19 and TRBJ2-1): DGGITQSPKYLFRKEGQNVTLSCEQNLNHDAMYWYRQDPGQGLRLIYYSQIVNDFQKGDIAEGYSVSREKKESFPLTVTSAQKNPTAFYLCASSGQAAGYNEQFFGPGTRLTVL.

The chain uses TRBV9 and TRBJ1-2; 10 nucleotides align to TRBD1. V lost 6 bases and J lost 3; bases outside the gene matches: 5. The CDR3 runs to 14 residues. Germline V gives CDR1 SGDLS, CDR2 YYNGEE. The CDR3 loop is CASMGQGKDYGYTF. The CDR3 nucleotides are TGTGCCAGCATGGGACAGGGGAAAGACTATGGCTACACCTTC.

There are many counts of this clonotype. V gene TRBV7-2 combines with J gene TRBJ2-1; 8 bases line up with TRBD2. The CDR3 runs 15 residues. CDR1 SGHTA and CDR2 FQGNSA come from the germline V gene. The junction had 5 bases not matched to a gene; V was cut back by 5 bases and J by 2 bases. The DNA of the CDR3 is TGTGCCAGCAGCACAGCGGGAGTGGCCTACAATGAGCAGTTCTTC. This sequence encodes CASSTAGVAYNEQFF.

A note on this clonotype: A read error may be the cause here, since a much bigger clone is one base away. The chain uses TRBV7-2 and TRBJ2-1, with a possible D match to TRBD2 (6 bases). The CDR3 length is 14 residues. Germline CDR1 SGHTA, CDR2 FQGNSA. The CDR3 protein is CASSFTSPYNEQLF. The CDR3 bases are TGTGCCAGCAGCTTCACTAGCCCCTACAATGAGCAGCTCTTC. The variable domain in full, completed from reference TRBV7-2 and TRBJ2-1, reads GAGVSQSPSNKVTEKGKDVELRCDPISGHTALYWYRQSLGQGLEFLIYFQGNSAPDKSGLPSDRFSAERTGGSVSTLTIQRTQQEDSAVYLCASSFTSPYNEQLFGPGTRLTVL.

The CDR3 DNA reads as TGTGCCAGCAGCTTAGACAGGGGAGATGAGCAGTACGTC. Translation: CASSLDRGDEQYV. The genes are TRBV5-6 and TRBJ2-7, with TRBD1 identical over 8 bases. The V gene end was trimmed by 2 bases and the J gene end by 7 bases; junction bases not matched to a gene: 5. There are 13 residues in the CDR3. Germline loops: CDR1 SGHDT, CDR2 YYEEEE.

The rearrangement uses TRBV19 and TRBJ1-6; the D is unclear. The CDR3 consists of 17 residues. The germline V gene encodes CDR1 LNHDA and CDR2 SQIVND (reference sequence). V lost 4 bases to trimming and J lost 9 bases, with 22 bases between them. The CDR3, as DNA: TGTGCCAGTAGTACCCGTGGGCCCTCCTTCAATGGTTCACCCCTCCACTTT. The encoded protein is CASSTRGPSFNGSPLHF.

The chain combines TRBV10-3 with TRBJ1-4; TRBD1 is a possible D gene (5 bases). CDR3 length equals 14 residues. The germline V gene has CDR1 ENHRY and CDR2 SYGVKD. Deletions cut 5 bases from V and 8 bases from J, with 15 bases between. The DNA for the CDR3 is TGTGCCATCAGTCTAGACGGACAACTCGAAAAACTGTTTTTT. This translates into CAISLDGQLEKLFF.

This clonotype was picked up a small number of times. The chain carries TRBV7-2 and TRBJ2-1; 11 bases are a match to TRBD2. CDR1 SGHTA and CDR2 FQGNSA come from the germline V gene. CDR3 length: 17 amino acids. J lost 2 bases, V lost 5 bases, and 8 bases had no gene match. The DNA for the CDR3 is TGTGCCAGCAGCCCCACCCTTAGCGGGAGGGCCTACAATGAGCAGTTCTTC. This gives the protein CASSPTLSGRAYNEQFF.

The genes are TRBV2 and TRBJ2-3; D tentatively reads TRBD1 or TRBD2 (7 bases each). CDR1 and CDR2 from the germline V gene are SNHLY and FYNNEI. The CDR3 is made up of 14 amino acids. V lost 7 bases to trimming and J lost 1 base, with 12 bases between them. DNA of the CDR3: TGTGCCAGCAAGGGGGGGACAGGCACAGATACGCAGTATTTT. Its protein product is CASKGGTGTDTQYF. Filled out from reference TRBV2 and TRBJ2-3, the complete variable domain reads EPEVTQTPSHQVTQMGQEVILRCVPISNHLYFYWYRQILGQKVEFLVSFYNNEISEKSEIFDDQFSVERPDGSNFTLKIRSTKLEDSAMYFCASKGGTGTDTQYFGPGTRLTVL.

CDR3 DNA: TGTGCCAGCAGCTTAAGCGGAGCCCGGGGGAATGAGCAGTTCTTC. Translation gives CASSLSGARGNEQFF. The chain combines TRBV5-4 with TRBJ2-1; D possibly corresponds to TRBD2 (6 bases). Trimming took off 2 bases at V and 7 bases at J, with 16 bases between the two ends. This CDR3 spans 15 amino acids. The V gene's germline CDR1 is SGHNT and CDR2 YYREEE (reference sequence).

This clonotype was detected once. The chain uses TRBV29-1 and TRBJ2-1; unclear D gene. V was clipped by 4 bases and J by 9 bases, with 7 bases between them. Germline CDR1 reads SQVTM; CDR2 reads ANQGSEA. This CDR3 spans 10 amino acids. The CDR3 bases are TGCAGCGTTGGTAGAGGTGAGCAGTTCTTC. Translation gives CSVGRGEQFF.

V and J are TRBV9 and TRBJ1-2; no clear D gene. Germline CDR1 is SGDLS and CDR2 is YYNGEE. V lost 3 bases and J lost 14, with 14 bases in between. This CDR3 region has 11 residues. CDR3 coding DNA: TGTGCCAGCAGCGGAAGGTATATGGATACCTTC. Protein sequence: CASSGRYMDTF.

This clonotype was observed a handful of times. CDR3 amino acids: CASSLRLAGGTTNTQYF. Written as DNA, the CDR3 is TGTGCCAGCAGTTTAAGACTAGCGGGAGGGACGACGAATACGCAGTATTTT. This chain links TRBV28 with TRBJ2-3; 14 bases align to TRBD2. Germline lookup yields CDR1 MDHEN and CDR2 SYDVKM. J lost 7 bases, V lost 2 bases, and 8 bases had no gene match. CDR3 length: 17 residues.

This chain joins TRBV4-3 and TRBJ2-3, with D maybe TRBD2 (6 bases). The V end was cut by 2 bases, the J end by 2 bases, with 14 bases between. There are 16 residues in the CDR3. In germline, CDR1 is LGHNA, CDR2 YSLEER. The CDR3 coding sequence is TGCGCCAGCAGCCAATTGATTGCGGGATCCACAGATACGCAGTATTTT. Translated, it gives CASSQLIAGSTDTQYF.

This clonotype was observed a handful of times. The V call is TRBV6-6, the J call TRBJ1-6; 7 nucleotides line up with TRBD1. The CDR3 extends over 15 amino acids. Germline assignment: CDR1 MNHNY and CDR2 SVGAGI (reference sequence). The J segment lost 10 bases and the V segment lost 5 bases, leaving 11 bases of the junction unmatched. CDR3 protein: CASSDFDRDRSPLHF. The CDR3 bases are TGTGCCAGCAGTGACTTTGACAGGGATCGATCACCCCTCCACTTT.

This chain links TRBV5-8 with TRBJ1-3; D remains unclear. V dropped 4 bases and J dropped 0 bases, with 8 bases sitting between them. Germline CDR1 and CDR2: SGHTS and YDEGEE. This CDR3 contains 14 residues. DNA of the CDR3: TGTGCCAGCAGCCCGACCTTCTCTGGAAACACCATATATTTT. Encoded protein: CASSPTFSGNTIYF.

This clonotype was observed at least ten times. The rearrangement joins TRBV6-1 to TRBJ2-2; 7 bases fit TRBD2. CDR1 and CDR2 (germline): MNHNS, SASEGT. The CDR3 has 15 residues. V shed 5 bases and J 5 bases; nucleotides not matched to a gene: 8. The DNA for the CDR3 is TGTGCCAGCAGTTCACAGCTGGGAGGGACCGGGGAGCTGTTTTTT. This translates into CASSSQLGGTGELFF.

This rearrangement joins TRBV6-2 or TRBV6-3 to TRBJ2-3; D is perhaps TRBD1 or TRBD2 (5 bases each). Germline values: CDR1 MNHEY, CDR2 SVGEGT. The CDR3 consists of 16 residues. V was clipped by 6 bases and J by 3 bases, with 19 bases between them. CDR3 amino acids: CASRGTRKVWTDTQYF. CDR3 sequence (DNA): TGTGCCAGCAGGGGGACGAGGAAAGTATGGACAGATACGCAGTATTTT.

This clonotype was recorded many times. The rearrangement joins TRBV7-6 to TRBJ2-1; tentatively, D is TRBD2 (6 bases). V dropped 1 base and J dropped 7 bases, with 20 bases sitting between them. The germline V gene has CDR1 SGHVS and CDR2 FNYEAQ. There are 17 residues in the CDR3. This chain's CDR3 is CASSLGHGGRGRNEQFF. The CDR3 nucleotides read TGTGCCAGCAGCTTAGGGCATGGGGGGAGAGGTAGGAATGAGCAGTTCTTC.

The CDR3 DNA reads as TGTGCCAGCAGCTTAAGCCTAGCGGGAACCACCGGGGAGCTGTTTTTT. This gives the protein CASSLSLAGTTGELFF. The V gene is TRBV7-9, the J gene TRBJ2-2; TRBD2 matches at 9 bases. The CDR3 consists of 16 residues. J gave up 4 bases and V 2 bases, and 5 bases lay outside the gene matches. Germline V lookup: CDR1 SEHNR, CDR2 FQNEAQ (reference sequence).

This chain uses TRBV10-3 with TRBJ1-1, with 9 nucleotides matching TRBD1. With V trimmed by 10 bases and J by 2 bases, 11 bases remained unmatched. Germline lookup yields CDR1 ENHRY and CDR2 SYGVKD. The CDR3 extends over 15 amino acids. The CDR3 nucleotides are TGTGCCACCAATCCGGGACAGGGTTTCAACACTGAAGCTTTCTTT. Translated, it gives CATNPGQGFNTEAFF.

This clonotype has only a few counts. J is TRBJ1-3 and V is TRBV6-1; TRBD1 might be the D (5 bases). V lost 10 bases, J lost 5 bases, and 21 bases lay in between. Per the germline V gene, CDR1 is MNHNS and CDR2 is SASEGT. The length of the CDR3 is 15 residues. This CDR3 is CATRQGAAQRNTIYF. CDR3 coding DNA: TGTGCCACCAGACAAGGGGCCGCCCAGAGAAACACCATATATTTT.

Only a few counts were recorded for this clonotype. V is TRBV6-2 or TRBV6-3 and J is TRBJ2-3; 9 bases are a match to TRBD2. This CDR3 contains 18 residues. The J segment lost 3 bases and the V segment lost 5 bases, leaving 15 bases of the junction unmatched. Germline values: CDR1 MNHEY, CDR2 SVGEGT. CDR3 bases: TGTGCCAGCAGTCCTCAGCCCGACCTAGCGGGGCAGACAGATACGCAGTATTTT. Encoded protein: CASSPQPDLAGQTDTQYF.

Many counts were recorded for this clonotype. J is TRBJ1-1 and V is TRBV6-1; no clear D gene. This CDR3 spans 15 amino acids. Looked up from germline, CDR1 is MNHNS and CDR2 is SASEGT. V shed 1 base and J shed 8 bases, with 17 bases lying between them. CDR3 nucleotides: TGTGCCAGCAGTGAAGATATGTACCGACGGGAAGAAGCTTTCTTT. Protein sequence: CASSEDMYRREEAFF.

A note on this clonotype: Given a much more abundant clone one base away, this may be a read error. The chain carries TRBV7-2 and TRBJ2-1; D is perhaps TRBD1 or TRBD2 (5 bases each). Germline CDR1 reads SGHTA; CDR2 reads FQGNSA. The CDR3 contains 13 residues. The CDR3 is CASSLDFSEGQLF. The CDR3 DNA follows: TGTGCCAGCAGCTTAGATTTTAGTGAGGGGCAGCTCTTC.

This clonotype has a handful of counts. One junction end does not reproduce the germline sequence, and a read error may be involved. V usage is TRBV11-1 and J usage is TRBJ2-7; TRBD2 is a possible D gene (6 bases). CDR3 length equals 11 residues. CDR1 is SGHAT, CDR2 FQDESV, per germline (reference sequence). The CDR3 bases are TGTGCCAGCACCTTAAGCGGGGAGCAGTACTTC. It translates to CASTLSGEQYF.